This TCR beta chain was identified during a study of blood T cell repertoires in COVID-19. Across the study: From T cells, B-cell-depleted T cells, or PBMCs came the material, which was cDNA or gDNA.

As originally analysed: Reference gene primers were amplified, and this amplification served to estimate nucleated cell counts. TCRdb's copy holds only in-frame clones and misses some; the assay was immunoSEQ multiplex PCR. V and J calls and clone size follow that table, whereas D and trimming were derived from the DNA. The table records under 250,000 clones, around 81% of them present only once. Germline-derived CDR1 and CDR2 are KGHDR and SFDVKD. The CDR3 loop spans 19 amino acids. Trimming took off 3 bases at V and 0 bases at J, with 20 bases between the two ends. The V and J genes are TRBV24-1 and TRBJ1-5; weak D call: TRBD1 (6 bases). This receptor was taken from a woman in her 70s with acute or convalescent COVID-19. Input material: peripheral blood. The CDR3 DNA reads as TGTGCCACCAGTGATGGGACAAACCAGGGGTATTATAGCAATCAGCCCCAGCATTTT. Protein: CATSDGTNQGYYSNQPQHF.